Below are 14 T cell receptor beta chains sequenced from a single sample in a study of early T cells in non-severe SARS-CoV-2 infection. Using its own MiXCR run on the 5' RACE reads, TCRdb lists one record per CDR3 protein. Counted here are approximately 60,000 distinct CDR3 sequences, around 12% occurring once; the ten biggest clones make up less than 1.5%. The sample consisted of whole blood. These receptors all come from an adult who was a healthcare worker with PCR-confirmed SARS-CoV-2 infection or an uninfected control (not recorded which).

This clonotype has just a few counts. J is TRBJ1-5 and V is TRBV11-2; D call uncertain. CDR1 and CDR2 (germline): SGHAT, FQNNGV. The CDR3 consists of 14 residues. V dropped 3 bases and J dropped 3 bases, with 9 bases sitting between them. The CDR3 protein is CASSFAGHNQPQHF. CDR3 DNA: TGTGCCAGCAGCTTTGCGGGTCACAATCAGCCCCAGCATTTT.

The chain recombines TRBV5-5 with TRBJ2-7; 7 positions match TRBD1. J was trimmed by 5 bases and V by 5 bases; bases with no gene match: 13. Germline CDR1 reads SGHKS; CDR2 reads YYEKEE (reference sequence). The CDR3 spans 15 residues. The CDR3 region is CASRLLDRVSHEQYF. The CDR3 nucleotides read TGTGCCAGCAGACTTCTCGACAGGGTTAGCCACGAGCAGTACTTC. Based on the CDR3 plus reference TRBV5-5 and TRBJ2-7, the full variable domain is DAGVTQSPTHLIKTRGQQVTLRCSPISGHKSVSWYQQVLGQGPQFIFQYYEKEERGRGNFPDRFSARQFPNYSSELNVNALLLGDSALYLCASRLLDRVSHEQYFGPGTRLTVT.

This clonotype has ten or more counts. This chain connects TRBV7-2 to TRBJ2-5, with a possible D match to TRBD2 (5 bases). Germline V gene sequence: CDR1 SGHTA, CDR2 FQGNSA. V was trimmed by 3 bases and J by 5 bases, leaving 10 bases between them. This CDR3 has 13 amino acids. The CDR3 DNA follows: TGTGCCAGCAGCTTTCGACTAACGGAGACCCAGTACTTC. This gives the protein CASSFRLTETQYF. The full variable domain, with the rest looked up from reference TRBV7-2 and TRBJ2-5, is GAGVSQSPSNKVTEKGKDVELRCDPISGHTALYWYRQSLGQGLEFLIYFQGNSAPDKSGLPSDRFSAERTGGSVSTLTIQRTQQEDSAVYLCASSFRLTETQYFGPGTRLLVL.

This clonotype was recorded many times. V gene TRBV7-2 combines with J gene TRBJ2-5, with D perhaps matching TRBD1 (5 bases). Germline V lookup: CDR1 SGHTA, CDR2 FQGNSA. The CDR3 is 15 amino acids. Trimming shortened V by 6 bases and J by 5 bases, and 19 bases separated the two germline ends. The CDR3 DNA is TGTGCCAGCAGTCCCGGACACACGGACCGGGAGACCCAGTACTTC. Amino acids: CASSPGHTDRETQYF.

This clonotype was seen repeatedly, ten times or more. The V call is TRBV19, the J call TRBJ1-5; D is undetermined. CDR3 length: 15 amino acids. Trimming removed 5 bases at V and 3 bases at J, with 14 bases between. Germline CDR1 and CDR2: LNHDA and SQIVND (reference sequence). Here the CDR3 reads CASSAGTQNNQPQHF. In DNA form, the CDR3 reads TGTGCCAGTAGTGCTGGCACCCAAAACAATCAGCCCCAGCATTTT.

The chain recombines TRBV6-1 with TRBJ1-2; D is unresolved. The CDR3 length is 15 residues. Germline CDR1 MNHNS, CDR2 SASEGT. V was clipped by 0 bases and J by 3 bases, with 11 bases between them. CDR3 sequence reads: CASSEARYGDYGYTF. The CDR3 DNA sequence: TGTGCCAGCAGTGAAGCGAGATATGGGGACTATGGCTACACCTTC.

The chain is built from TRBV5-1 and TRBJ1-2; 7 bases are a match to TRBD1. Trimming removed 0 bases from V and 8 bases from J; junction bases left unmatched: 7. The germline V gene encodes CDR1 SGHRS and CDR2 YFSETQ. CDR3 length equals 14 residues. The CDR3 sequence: CASSLAGETGGYTF. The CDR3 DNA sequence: TGCGCCAGCAGCTTGGCTGGCGAGACAGGGGGCTACACCTTC.

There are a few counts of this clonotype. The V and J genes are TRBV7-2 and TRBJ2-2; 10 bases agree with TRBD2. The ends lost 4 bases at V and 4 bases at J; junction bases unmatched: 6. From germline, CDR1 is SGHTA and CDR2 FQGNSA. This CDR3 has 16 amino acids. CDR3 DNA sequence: TGTGCCAGCAGCTCTAGGAGACTAGCGGGCACCGGGGAGCTGTTTTTT. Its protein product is CASSSRRLAGTGELFF.

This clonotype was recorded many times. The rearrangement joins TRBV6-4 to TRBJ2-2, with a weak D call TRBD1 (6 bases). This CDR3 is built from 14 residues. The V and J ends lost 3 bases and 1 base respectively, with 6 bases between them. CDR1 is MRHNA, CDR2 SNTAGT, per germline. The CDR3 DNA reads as TGTGCCAGCAGTGAGACAGGGAACACCGGGGAGCTGTTTTTT. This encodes CASSETGNTGELFF.

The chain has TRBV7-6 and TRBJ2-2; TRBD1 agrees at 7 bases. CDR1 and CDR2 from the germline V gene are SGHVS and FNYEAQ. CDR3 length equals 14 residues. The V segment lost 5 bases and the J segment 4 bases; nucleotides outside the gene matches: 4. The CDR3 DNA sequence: TGTGCCAGCAGCGCGACAGGGCTCACCGGGGAGCTGTTTTTT. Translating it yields CASSATGLTGELFF.

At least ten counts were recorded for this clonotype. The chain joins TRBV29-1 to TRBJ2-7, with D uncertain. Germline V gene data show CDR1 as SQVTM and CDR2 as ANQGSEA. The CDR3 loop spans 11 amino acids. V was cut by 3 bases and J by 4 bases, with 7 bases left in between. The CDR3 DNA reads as TGCAGCGTTGACGTCGGATACGAGCAGTACTTC. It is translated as CSVDVGYEQYF.

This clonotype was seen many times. DNA of the CDR3: TGCAGTGCTAGCGGGGATAGCTCCTACAATGAGCAGTTCTTC. This translates into CSASGDSSYNEQFF. V gene TRBV20-1 combines with J gene TRBJ2-1; D might be TRBD2 (5 bases). Germline V gene lookup returns CDR1 DFQATT and CDR2 SNEGSKA (reference sequence). V lost 3 bases and J lost 0, with 9 bases in between. CDR3 size: 14 residues.

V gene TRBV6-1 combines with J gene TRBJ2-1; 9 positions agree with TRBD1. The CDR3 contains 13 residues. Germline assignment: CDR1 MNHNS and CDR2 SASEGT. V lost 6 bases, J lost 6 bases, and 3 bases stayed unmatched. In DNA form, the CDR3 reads TGTGCCAGCAGGCCGACAGGGGGCAATGAGCAGTTCTTC. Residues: CASRPTGGNEQFF.

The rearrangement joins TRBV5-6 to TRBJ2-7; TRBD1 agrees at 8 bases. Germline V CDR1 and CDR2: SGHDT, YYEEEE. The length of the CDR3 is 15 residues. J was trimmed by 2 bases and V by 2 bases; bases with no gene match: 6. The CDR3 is CASSFGQGSAYEQYF. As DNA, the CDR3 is TGTGCCAGCAGCTTTGGACAGGGCTCGGCCTACGAGCAGTACTTC.